This entry lists 10 T cell receptor beta chains sequenced from one sample in a study of post-analysis software for immune sequencing data. Unique molecular identifiers tagged the TCR beta cDNA libraries. TCRdb fed the PCR reads into MiXCR, producing one record per CDR3 protein. The top ten hold 5% to 6% of the sample, which has fewer than 550,000 distinct CDR3 sequences, around 31% seen once. Their antigens remain unidentified. Findings and caveats of the study: Five or six TRBV segments were more frequent in patients than controls; TRBV5-6, TRBV5-1 and TRBV20-1 belonged to this group.

Sequencing input: blood. These receptors originate from a girl under 18 with multiple sclerosis.

Remarks on this clonotype: The junction and the germline gene differ at one end; a read error may be behind it. The chain joins TRBV29-1 to TRBJ2-3, with 9 bases identical to TRBD2. Germline V lookup: CDR1 SQVTM, CDR2 ANQGSEA. The CDR3 runs to 14 residues. This CDR3 is CSVALAGFTGTQYF. As DNA, the CDR3 is TGCAGCGTTGCGCTAGCGGGGTTCACAGGTACGCAGTATTTT.

CDR3 amino acids: CSARAPKGASLGYTF. The CDR3, as DNA: TGCAGTGCTAGGGCCCCAAAGGGGGCCTCTCTAGGCTACACCTTC. J is TRBJ1-2 and V is TRBV20-1, with 7 bases lining up with TRBD1. Germline V gives CDR1 DFQATT, CDR2 SNEGSKA (reference sequence). V dropped 3 bases and J dropped 8; count of bases not matched to a gene: 15. CDR3 length: 15 amino acids.

The chain employs TRBV25-1 and TRBJ1-2; TRBD1 aligns across 7 bases. This CDR3 spans 12 amino acids. CDR1 and CDR2 from the germline V gene are MGHDK and SYGVNS. The J segment lost 7 bases and the V segment lost 6 bases, leaving 5 bases of the junction unmatched. The CDR3 loop is CASRSGGSGYTF. The CDR3 nucleotides are TGTGCCAGCAGATCAGGGGGAAGTGGCTACACCTTC.

As DNA, the CDR3 is TGCAGTGCCATGGACAGGGCGGGCAATCAGCCCCAGCATTTT. Translated: CSAMDRAGNQPQHF. The chain is built from TRBV20-1 and TRBJ1-5, with 8 bases identical to TRBD1. There are 14 residues in the CDR3. CDR1 and CDR2 from the germline V gene are DFQATT and SNEGSKA (reference sequence). The V gene end was trimmed by 6 bases and the J gene end by 2 bases; junction bases not matched to a gene: 6.

V and J are TRBV2 and TRBJ2-5; no clear D. The CDR3 loop spans 11 amino acids. Trimming removed 10 bases from V and 3 bases from J, with 9 bases in between. Per germline, CDR1 SNHLY and CDR2 FYNNEI. The CDR3 loop reads CATRQEETQYF. In DNA form, the CDR3 reads TGTGCCACAAGACAAGAAGAGACCCAGTACTTC.

A few counts support this clonotype. The chain uses TRBV27 and TRBJ2-1, with 9 bases that match TRBD2. CDR3 size: 14 residues. V gave up 6 bases and J gave up 5 bases; unmatched junction bases: 5. Germline CDR1 MNHEY, CDR2 SMNVEV (reference sequence). The CDR3: CASRLAGVHNEQFF. CDR3 bases: TGTGCCAGCAGACTAGCGGGCGTACACAATGAGCAGTTCTTC.

As DNA, the CDR3 is TGTGCCACCAGCAGAGTGTATACAGATACGCAGTATTTT. Translating it yields CATSRVYTDTQYF. The chain combines TRBV15 with TRBJ2-3; D is unresolved. Trimming cost V 1 base and J 3 bases, with 5 bases left between them. This CDR3 has 13 amino acids. Germline-derived CDR1 and CDR2 are LNHNV and YYDKDF (reference sequence).

V gene TRBV27 combines with J gene TRBJ2-1; D ambiguous. The CDR3 runs to 13 residues. Per the germline V gene, CDR1 is MNHEY and CDR2 is SMNVEV (reference sequence). Trimming took 2 bases from V and 8 from J, leaving 10 bases between them. CDR3 loop: CASSLKVVHEQFF. The CDR3 DNA follows: TGTGCCAGCAGTTTAAAGGTGGTACATGAGCAGTTCTTC.

As for this clonotype: A much larger clone sits a single nucleotide away, making a read error possible. The CDR3 DNA follows: TGTGCCAGCAGTCTTCTCGGGGCCCGAGAGACCCAGTACTTC. Its protein product is CASSLLGARETQYF. The V call is TRBV13, the J call TRBJ2-5; either TRBD1 or TRBD2 may fit D (5 bases each). Germline V gene data show CDR1 as PRHDT and CDR2 as FYEKMQ (reference sequence). Trimming removed 6 bases from V and 4 bases from J, with 15 bases in between. The CDR3 totals 14 residues.

The chain combines TRBV24-1 with TRBJ2-7; 7 bases agree with TRBD1. CDR3 size: 16 residues. Germline CDR1 reads KGHDR; CDR2 reads SFDVKD. Trimming removed 0 bases from V and 2 bases from J; junction bases left unmatched: 6. This CDR3 is CATSDLQTGKPYEQYF. In nucleotides, the CDR3 is TGTGCCACCAGTGATTTGCAGACAGGGAAGCCCTACGAGCAGTACTTC.